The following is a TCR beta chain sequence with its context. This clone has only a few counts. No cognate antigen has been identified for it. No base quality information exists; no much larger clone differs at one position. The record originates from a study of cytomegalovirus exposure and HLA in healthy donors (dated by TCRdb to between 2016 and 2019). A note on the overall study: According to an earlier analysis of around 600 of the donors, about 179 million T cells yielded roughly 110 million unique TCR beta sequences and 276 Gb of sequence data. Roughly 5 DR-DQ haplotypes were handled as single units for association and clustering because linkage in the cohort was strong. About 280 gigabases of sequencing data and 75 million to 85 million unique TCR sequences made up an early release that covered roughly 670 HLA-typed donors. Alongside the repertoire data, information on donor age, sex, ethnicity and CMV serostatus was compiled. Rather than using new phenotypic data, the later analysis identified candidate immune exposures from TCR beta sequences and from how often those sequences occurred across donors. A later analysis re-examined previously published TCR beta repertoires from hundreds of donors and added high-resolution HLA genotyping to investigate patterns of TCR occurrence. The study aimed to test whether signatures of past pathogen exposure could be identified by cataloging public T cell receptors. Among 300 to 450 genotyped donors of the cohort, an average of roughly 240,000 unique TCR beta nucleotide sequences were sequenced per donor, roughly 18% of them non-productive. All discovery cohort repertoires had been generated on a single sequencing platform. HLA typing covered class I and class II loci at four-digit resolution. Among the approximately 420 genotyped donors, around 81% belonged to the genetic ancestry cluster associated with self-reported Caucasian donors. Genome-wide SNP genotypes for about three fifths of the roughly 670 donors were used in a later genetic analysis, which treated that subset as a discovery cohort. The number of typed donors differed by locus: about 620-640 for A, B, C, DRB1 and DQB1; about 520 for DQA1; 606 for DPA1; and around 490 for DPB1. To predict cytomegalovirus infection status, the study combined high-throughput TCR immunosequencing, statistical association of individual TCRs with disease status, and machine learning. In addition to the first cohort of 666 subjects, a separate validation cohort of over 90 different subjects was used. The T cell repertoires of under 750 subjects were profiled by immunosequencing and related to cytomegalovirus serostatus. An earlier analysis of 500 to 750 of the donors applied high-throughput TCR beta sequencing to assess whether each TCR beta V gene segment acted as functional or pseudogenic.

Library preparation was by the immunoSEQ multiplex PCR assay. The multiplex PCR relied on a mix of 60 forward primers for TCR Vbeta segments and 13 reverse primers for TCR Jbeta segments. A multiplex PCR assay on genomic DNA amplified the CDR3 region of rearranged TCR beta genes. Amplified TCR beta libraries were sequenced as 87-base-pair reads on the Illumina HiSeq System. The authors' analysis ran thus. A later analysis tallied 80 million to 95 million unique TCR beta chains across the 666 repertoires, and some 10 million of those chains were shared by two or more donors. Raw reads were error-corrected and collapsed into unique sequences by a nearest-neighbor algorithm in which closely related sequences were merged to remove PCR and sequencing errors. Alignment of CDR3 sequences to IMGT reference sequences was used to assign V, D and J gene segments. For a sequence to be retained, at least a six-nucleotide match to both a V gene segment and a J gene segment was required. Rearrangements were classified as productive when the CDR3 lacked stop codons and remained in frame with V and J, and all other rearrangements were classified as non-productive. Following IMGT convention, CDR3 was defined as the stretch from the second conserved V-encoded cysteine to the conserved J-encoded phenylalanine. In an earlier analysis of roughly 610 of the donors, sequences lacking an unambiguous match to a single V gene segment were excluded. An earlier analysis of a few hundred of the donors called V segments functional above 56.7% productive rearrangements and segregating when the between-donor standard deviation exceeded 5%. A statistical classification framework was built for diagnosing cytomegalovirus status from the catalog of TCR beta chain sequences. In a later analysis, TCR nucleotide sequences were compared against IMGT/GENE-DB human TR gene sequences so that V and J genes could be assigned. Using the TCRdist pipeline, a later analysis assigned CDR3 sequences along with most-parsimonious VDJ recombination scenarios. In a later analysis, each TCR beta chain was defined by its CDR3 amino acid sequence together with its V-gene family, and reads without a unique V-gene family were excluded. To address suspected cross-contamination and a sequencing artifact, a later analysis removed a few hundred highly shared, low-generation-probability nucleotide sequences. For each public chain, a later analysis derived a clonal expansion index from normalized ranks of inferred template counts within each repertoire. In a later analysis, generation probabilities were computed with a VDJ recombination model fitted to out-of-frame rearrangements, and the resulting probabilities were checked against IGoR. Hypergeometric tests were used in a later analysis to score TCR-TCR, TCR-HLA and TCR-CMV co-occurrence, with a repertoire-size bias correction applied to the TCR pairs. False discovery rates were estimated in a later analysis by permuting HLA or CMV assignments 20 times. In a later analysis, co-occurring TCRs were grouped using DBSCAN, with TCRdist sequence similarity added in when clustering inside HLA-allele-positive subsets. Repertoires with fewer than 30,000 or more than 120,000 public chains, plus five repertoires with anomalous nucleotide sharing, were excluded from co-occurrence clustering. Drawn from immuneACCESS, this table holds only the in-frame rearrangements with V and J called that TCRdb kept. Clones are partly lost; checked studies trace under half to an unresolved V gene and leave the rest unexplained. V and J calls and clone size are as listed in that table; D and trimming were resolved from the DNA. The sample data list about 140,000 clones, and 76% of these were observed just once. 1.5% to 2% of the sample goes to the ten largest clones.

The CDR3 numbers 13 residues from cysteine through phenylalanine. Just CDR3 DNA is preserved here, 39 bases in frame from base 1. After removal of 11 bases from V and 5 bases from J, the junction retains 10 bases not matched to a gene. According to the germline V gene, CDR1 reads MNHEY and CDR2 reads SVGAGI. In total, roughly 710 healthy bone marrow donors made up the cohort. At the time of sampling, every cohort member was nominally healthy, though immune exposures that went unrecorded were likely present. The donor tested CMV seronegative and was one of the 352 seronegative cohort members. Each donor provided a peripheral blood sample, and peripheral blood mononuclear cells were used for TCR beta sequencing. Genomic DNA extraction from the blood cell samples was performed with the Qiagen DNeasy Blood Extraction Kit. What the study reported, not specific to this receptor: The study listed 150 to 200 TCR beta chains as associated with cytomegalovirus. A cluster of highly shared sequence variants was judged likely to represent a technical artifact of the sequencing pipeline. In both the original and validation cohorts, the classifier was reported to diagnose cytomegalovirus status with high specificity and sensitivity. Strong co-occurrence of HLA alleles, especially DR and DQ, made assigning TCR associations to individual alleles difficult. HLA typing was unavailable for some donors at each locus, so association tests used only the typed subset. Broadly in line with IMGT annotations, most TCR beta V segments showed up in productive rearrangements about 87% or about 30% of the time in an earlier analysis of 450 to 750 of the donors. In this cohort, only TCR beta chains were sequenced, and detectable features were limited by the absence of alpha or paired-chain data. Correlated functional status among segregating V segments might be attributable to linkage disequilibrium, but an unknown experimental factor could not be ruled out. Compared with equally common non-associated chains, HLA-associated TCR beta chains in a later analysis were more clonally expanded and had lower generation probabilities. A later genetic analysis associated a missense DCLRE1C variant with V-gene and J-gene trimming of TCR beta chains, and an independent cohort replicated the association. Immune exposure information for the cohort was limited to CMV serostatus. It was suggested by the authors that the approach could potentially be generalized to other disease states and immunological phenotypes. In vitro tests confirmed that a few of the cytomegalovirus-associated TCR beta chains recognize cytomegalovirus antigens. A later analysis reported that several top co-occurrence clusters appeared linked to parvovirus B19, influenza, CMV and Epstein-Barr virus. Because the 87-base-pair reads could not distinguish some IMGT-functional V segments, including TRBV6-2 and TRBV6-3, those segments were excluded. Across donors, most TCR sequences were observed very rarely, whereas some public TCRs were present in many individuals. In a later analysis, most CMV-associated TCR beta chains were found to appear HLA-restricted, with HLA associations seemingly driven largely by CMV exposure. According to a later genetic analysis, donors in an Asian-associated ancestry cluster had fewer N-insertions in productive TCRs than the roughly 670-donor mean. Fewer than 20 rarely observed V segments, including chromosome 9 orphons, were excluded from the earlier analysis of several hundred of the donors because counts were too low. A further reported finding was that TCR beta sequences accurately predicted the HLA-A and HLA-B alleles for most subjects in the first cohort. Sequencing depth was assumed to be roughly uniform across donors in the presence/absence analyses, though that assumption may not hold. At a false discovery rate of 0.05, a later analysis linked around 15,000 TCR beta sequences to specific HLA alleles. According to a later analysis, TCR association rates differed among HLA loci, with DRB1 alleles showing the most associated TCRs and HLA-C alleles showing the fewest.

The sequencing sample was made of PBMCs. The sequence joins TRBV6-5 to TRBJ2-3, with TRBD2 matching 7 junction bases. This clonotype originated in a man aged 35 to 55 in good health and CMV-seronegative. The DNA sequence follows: TGTGCCGCGAGACTAGCACTTGGAGATACGCAGTATTTT. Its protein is CAARLALGDTQYF.